The 29 T cell receptor beta chains presented below share a single source sample, sequenced in a study of CD8 T cells in ankylosing spondylitis. Study conclusions and caveats: Characteristic, it appeared, of ankylosing spondylitis blood was a TCR beta motif of roughly 8 highly homologous variants.

TCRdb called the 5' RACE reads again in MiXCR, with one record for every CDR3 protein. The sample lists around 890,000 distinct CDR3 sequences; 12% were seen once. The antigens these receptors bind are not known. The sequenced sample was blood, either unsorted or a sorted T cell fraction (not recorded which). These TCRs come from a male donor with ankylosing spondylitis.

The CDR3, as DNA: TGTGCCAGCTCACCTTCCCTACAGGGGGTCGGTGAGGGAGCTTTCTTT. Protein product: CASSPSLQGVGEGAFF. The chain recombines TRBV18 with TRBJ1-1; 8 bases map to TRBD1. The CDR3 consists of 16 residues. V trimming: 3 bases; J trimming: 10 bases; junction bases outside the gene matches: 16. Per germline, CDR1 KGHSH and CDR2 LQKENI. Full variable domain (outside the CDR3, taken from reference TRBV18 and TRBJ1-1): NAGVMQNPRHLVRRRGQEARLRCSPMKGHSHVYWYRQLPEEGLKFMVYLQKENIIDESGMPKERFSAEFPKEGPSILRIQQVVRGDSAAYFCASSPSLQGVGEGAFFGQGTRLTVV.

The CDR3 bases are TGCAGTGCTAGTATCCAGGGGACTGAAGCTTTCTTT. Amino acids: CSASIQGTEAFF. The V call is TRBV20-1, the J call TRBJ1-1; the D gene is possibly TRBD1 (6 bases). The germline V gene has CDR1 DFQATT and CDR2 SNEGSKA (reference sequence). CDR3 length: 12 amino acids. V lost 3 bases, J lost 5 bases, and 10 bases lay in between.

This clonotype was found many times. The V and J genes are TRBV12-3 or TRBV12-4 and TRBJ2-5; D is unresolved. The CDR3 runs 14 residues. With 6 bases removed from V and 0 bases from J, the gap between germline ends came to 11 bases. The CDR3 DNA is TGTGCCAGCAGGAGAGAGCTTTACCAAGAGACCCAGTACTTC. Protein: CASRRELYQETQYF.

CDR3 amino acids: CSAGGGGTTEAFF. CDR3 bases: TGCAGTGCCGGGGGAGGGGGTACCACTGAAGCTTTCTTT. The chain has TRBV20-1 and TRBJ1-1; D possibly corresponds to TRBD1 (6 bases). Germline assignment: CDR1 DFQATT and CDR2 SNEGSKA (reference sequence). Trimming took 6 bases from V and 4 from J, leaving 15 bases between them. The CDR3 contains 13 residues.

CDR3 nucleotide sequence: TGTGCCAGCAGTTCTGCGGGGGGGAATGAGCAGTTCTTC. It specifies CASSSAGGNEQFF. The V gene is TRBV6-2 or TRBV6-3, the J gene TRBJ2-1, with 9 bases identical to TRBD2. The CDR3 consists of 13 residues. Unmatched junction bases numbered 2, after V lost 4 bases and J lost 7 bases. CDR1 is MNHEY and CDR2 is SVGEGT in the germline V gene.

This clonotype appeared a few times. The rearrangement joins TRBV20-1 to TRBJ1-5; 7 bases match TRBD1. CDR3 length: 16 residues. Germline-derived CDR1 and CDR2 are DFQATT and SNEGSKA (reference sequence). The V segment lost 0 bases and the J segment 4 bases; nucleotides outside the gene matches: 9. The CDR3 protein is CSARDSADRVNQPQHF. DNA of the CDR3: TGCAGTGCTAGAGATTCCGCCGACAGGGTGAATCAGCCCCAGCATTTT.

In this sample, this clonotype turned up a few times. V and J are TRBV29-1 and TRBJ1-2; no definite D call. The CDR3 has 14 residues. Trimming stripped 8 bases from V and 0 bases from J, with 16 bases between. From germline, CDR1 is SQVTM and CDR2 ANQGSEA. This CDR3 is CSPLAGLTNYGYTF. The CDR3 DNA is TGCAGCCCCCTGGCGGGTCTCACTAACTATGGCTACACCTTC. Together with reference TRBV29-1 and TRBJ1-2, the CDR3 gives the full variable domain: SAVISQKPSRDICQRGTSLTIQCQVDSQVTMMFWYRQQPGQSLTLIATANQGSEATYESGFVIDKFPISRPNLTFSTLTVSNMSPEDSSIYLCSPLAGLTNYGYTFGSGTRLTVV.

In its sample, this clonotype was seen many times. The chain combines TRBV12-3 or TRBV12-4 with TRBJ1-5; D not resolved. This CDR3 contains 14 residues. V dropped 1 base and J dropped 2 bases, with 6 bases sitting between them. The CDR3 DNA reads as TGTGCCAGCAGTTTAGACCTCGGCAATCAGCCCCAGCATTTT. Encoded protein: CASSLDLGNQPQHF.

This clonotype occurred a few times. This sequence joins TRBV7-8 and TRBJ2-4; D is ambiguous. The CDR3 has 16 amino acids. Germline V gene lookup returns CDR1 SGHVS and CDR2 FQNEAQ. V lost 2 bases and J 8 bases, leaving 19 bases between the germline ends. CDR3 amino acids: CASSLSPSGVEDIQYF. CDR3 bases: TGTGCCAGCAGCTTAAGCCCCTCGGGCGTTGAAGACATTCAGTACTTC.

This clonotype was found many times. The genes are TRBV29-1 and TRBJ2-5, with 7 bases fitting TRBD1. The J segment lost 4 bases and the V segment lost 7 bases, leaving 6 bases of the junction unmatched. Germline V gives CDR1 SQVTM, CDR2 ANQGSEA. There are 12 residues in the CDR3. The chain's CDR3 is CSGLQGIETQYF. DNA of the CDR3: TGCAGCGGGCTACAGGGGATAGAGACCCAGTACTTC. The full variable domain, its missing parts supplied by reference TRBV29-1 and TRBJ2-5, is SAVISQKPSRDICQRGTSLTIQCQVDSQVTMMFWYRQQPGQSLTLIATANQGSEATYESGFVIDKFPISRPNLTFSTLTVSNMSPEDSSIYLCSGLQGIETQYFGPGTRLLVL.

V usage is TRBV10-3 and J usage is TRBJ2-1; D gene ambiguous. This CDR3 comprises 15 residues. V lost 3 bases, J lost 1 base, and 10 bases lay in between. Germline-derived CDR1 and CDR2 are ENHRY and SYGVKD. CDR3 sequence reads: CAISDQAPSYNEQFF. The CDR3 DNA reads TGTGCCATCAGTGATCAAGCGCCTTCCTACAATGAGCAGTTCTTC.

This clonotype was seen a few times. The chain couples TRBV7-2 to TRBJ1-2; 9 bases map to TRBD1. The V segment lost 5 bases and the J segment 8 bases; nucleotides outside the gene matches: 6. This CDR3 region has 13 residues. Per the germline V gene, CDR1 is SGHTA and CDR2 is FQGNSA. CDR3 DNA: TGTGCCAGCAGCCGGGACAGGGCAAGGGGCTACACCTTC. Amino acids: CASSRDRARGYTF.

This clonotype was counted ten times or more. The chain links TRBV5-5 to TRBJ2-7; a possible D gene is TRBD1 (6 bases). Germline CDR1 is SGHKS and CDR2 is YYEKEE (reference sequence). The CDR3 sequence is 14 residues long. With 0 bases removed from V and 4 bases from J, the gap between germline ends came to 11 bases. The CDR3 here is CASSLGARGYEQYF. CDR3 DNA: TGTGCCAGCAGCTTGGGAGCGAGGGGGTACGAGCAGTACTTC.

The CDR3 sequence is CASSQGQAGNTEAFF. For the CDR3, the DNA is TGCGCCAGCAGCCAAGGTCAGGCAGGGAATACTGAAGCTTTCTTT. The chain carries TRBV4-3 and TRBJ1-1, with a possible D match to TRBD1 (5 bases). This CDR3 spans 15 amino acids. In germline, CDR1 is LGHNA, CDR2 YSLEER. Trimming removed 1 base at V and 5 bases at J, with 14 bases between.

The V call is TRBV7-3, the J call TRBJ2-1; the D gene is possibly TRBD2 (5 bases). V shed 5 bases and J shed 0 bases, with 11 bases lying between them. The germline V gene encodes CDR1 SGHTA and CDR2 FQGTGA. The CDR3 is made up of 15 amino acids. The CDR3 region is CASSVARGSYNEQFF. The DNA for the CDR3 is TGTGCCAGCAGCGTAGCTCGGGGCTCCTACAATGAGCAGTTCTTC.

As DNA, the CDR3 is TGTGCCATCAGTTCCGGTACAGGGACAGGCTACACCTTC. Protein: CAISSGTGTGYTF. This chain links TRBV10-3 with TRBJ1-2; D perhaps matches TRBD1 (6 bases). The CDR3 length is 13 residues. CDR1 ENHRY and CDR2 SYGVKD come from the germline V gene. V lost 5 bases to trimming and J lost 8 bases, with 15 bases between them.

This clonotype was seen ten or more times. J is TRBJ1-1 and V is TRBV29-1, with D tentatively TRBD1 (6 bases). The CDR3 totals 13 residues. The germline CDR1 and CDR2 sequences are SQVTM and ANQGSEA. V was trimmed by 4 bases and J by 8 bases, leaving 17 bases between them. The CDR3 DNA follows: TGCAGCGTTGCCCCTACTAGGGGGGGGGAAGCTTTCTTT. This encodes CSVAPTRGGEAFF.

J is TRBJ1-2 and V is TRBV10-1; D not certain. The CDR3 extends over 18 amino acids. Germline-derived CDR1 and CDR2 are WNHNN and SYGVQD (reference sequence). The V end lost 6 bases, the J end lost 1 base, and 24 bases lay between the germline ends. In DNA, the CDR3 is TGCGCCAGCAGCGGAGCCTGGGAGGGAGCGAGAAATAACTATGGCTACACCTTC. Translated: CASSGAWEGARNNYGYTF.

This clonotype occurred a few times. The chain couples TRBV6-5 to TRBJ2-1, with 8 bases matching TRBD2. CDR1 and CDR2 from the germline V gene are MNHEY and SVGAGI. V trimming: 0 bases; J trimming: 3 bases; junction bases outside the gene matches: 4. CDR3 length equals 16 residues. This CDR3 reads CASSYSSGTGYNEQFF. The CDR3 DNA sequence: TGTGCCAGCAGTTACTCTAGCGGGACGGGCTACAATGAGCAGTTCTTC.

The chain is built from TRBV20-1 and TRBJ1-1; TRBD1 matches 7 bases. CDR1 DFQATT and CDR2 SNEGSKA come from the germline V gene (reference sequence). The CDR3 runs to 17 residues. The J segment lost 4 bases and the V segment lost 1 base, leaving 15 bases of the junction unmatched. CDR3 sequence: CSARGIGQGEGSTEAFF. CDR3 DNA: TGCAGTGCTAGAGGGATTGGGCAGGGGGAAGGGTCCACTGAAGCTTTCTTT.

This clonotype came up many times. CDR3 sequence (DNA): TGTGCCAGCAGCCAAGTGAACACTGAAGCTTTCTTT. Its translation is CASSQVNTEAFF. The rearrangement uses TRBV3-1 and TRBJ1-1; D not certain. This CDR3 spans 12 amino acids. V was trimmed by 1 base and J by 0 bases, leaving 0 bases between them. Per the germline V gene, CDR1 is LGHDT and CDR2 is YNNKEL (reference sequence). The variable domain in full, with the rest retrieved from reference TRBV3-1 and TRBJ1-1, is DTAVSQTPKYLVTQMGNDKSIKCEQNLGHDTMYWYKQDSKKFLKIMFSYNNKELIINETVPNRFSPKSPDKAHLNLHINSLELGDSAVYFCASSQVNTEAFFGQGTRLTVV.

This clonotype occurred a few times. V and J are TRBV6-5 and TRBJ1-2; possibly TRBD1 for D (6 bases). V was shortened by 4 bases and J by 4 bases, with 13 bases between the two germline ends. The length of the CDR3 is 14 residues. Looked up from germline, CDR1 is MNHEY and CDR2 is SVGAGI. The CDR3 DNA reads TGTGCCAGCAGTTTACGACAGGCCTCCTATGGCTACACCTTC. It codes for CASSLRQASYGYTF.

This clonotype has at least ten counts. The V gene is TRBV6-1, the J gene TRBJ1-1, with D unresolved. The CDR3 is 13 residues long. In germline, CDR1 is MNHNS, CDR2 SASEGT. Trimming shortened V by 6 bases and J by 1 base, and 9 bases separated the two germline ends. The CDR3 DNA is TGTGCCAGCAGAGGGAGTGAGAACACTGAAGCTTTCTTT. It encodes CASRGSENTEAFF.

This clonotype occurred a few times. CDR3 residues: CATSAFRTSGGYNEQFF. CDR3 coding DNA: TGTGCCACCAGTGCCTTTCGGACTAGCGGGGGGTACAATGAGCAGTTCTTC. This chain links TRBV24-1 with TRBJ2-1, with 14 nucleotides matching TRBD2. The trim removed 5 bases at V and 4 bases at J, leaving 6 bases unmatched. CDR1 KGHDR and CDR2 SFDVKD come from the germline V gene. This CDR3 comprises 17 residues.

The chain employs TRBV19 and TRBJ2-7, with 9 positions matching TRBD2. The germline gives CDR1 LNHDA, CDR2 SQIVND (reference sequence). V dropped 4 bases and J dropped 6; count of bases not matched to a gene: 7. The CDR3 is 14 amino acids. This chain's CDR3 is CASSTLAGNLEQYF. In DNA, the CDR3 is TGTGCCAGTAGTACTCTAGCGGGAAACCTCGAGCAGTACTTC.

The chain combines TRBV27 with TRBJ2-3; D may match TRBD1 or TRBD2 (6 bases each). V was clipped by 8 bases and J by 5 bases, with 20 bases between them. This CDR3 has 15 residues. Looked up from germline, CDR1 is MNHEY and CDR2 is SMNVEV (reference sequence). The CDR3 DNA reads as TGTGCCAGCGCCAGTCGGGACACCGGGAGAGATACGCAGTATTTT. It translates to CASASRDTGRDTQYF.

This clonotype was observed a handful of times. This chain joins TRBV6-5 and TRBJ2-1; 8 nucleotides match TRBD2. This CDR3 is 15 amino acids long. CDR1 MNHEY and CDR2 SVGAGI come from the germline V gene. With 4 bases clipped from V and 4 bases from J, the junction kept 6 bases outside the gene matches. Here the CDR3 reads CASSSLAGFYNEQFF. As DNA, the CDR3 is TGTGCCAGCAGTTCCTTAGCGGGATTTTACAATGAGCAGTTCTTC.

This clonotype was seen a few times. The chain links TRBV7-2 to TRBJ2-7, with TRBD1 matching 8 bases. The germline CDR1 and CDR2 sequences are SGHTA and FQGNSA. CDR3 length equals 15 residues. J gave up 6 bases and V 5 bases, and 12 bases lay outside the gene matches. This chain's CDR3 is CASSPDRGSISEQYF. The CDR3 DNA reads as TGTGCCAGCAGCCCCGACAGGGGAAGTATTTCCGAGCAGTACTTC.

This clonotype has a single count. The genes are TRBV11-1 and TRBJ2-5; no firm D call. This CDR3 has 14 amino acids. Trimming removed 2 bases from V and 5 bases from J, with 12 bases in between. Germline V gene sequence: CDR1 SGHAT, CDR2 FQDESV (reference sequence). As DNA, the CDR3 is TGTGCCAGCAGCTTACTTGGGATCTCGGAGACCCAGTACTTC. This encodes CASSLLGISETQYF.